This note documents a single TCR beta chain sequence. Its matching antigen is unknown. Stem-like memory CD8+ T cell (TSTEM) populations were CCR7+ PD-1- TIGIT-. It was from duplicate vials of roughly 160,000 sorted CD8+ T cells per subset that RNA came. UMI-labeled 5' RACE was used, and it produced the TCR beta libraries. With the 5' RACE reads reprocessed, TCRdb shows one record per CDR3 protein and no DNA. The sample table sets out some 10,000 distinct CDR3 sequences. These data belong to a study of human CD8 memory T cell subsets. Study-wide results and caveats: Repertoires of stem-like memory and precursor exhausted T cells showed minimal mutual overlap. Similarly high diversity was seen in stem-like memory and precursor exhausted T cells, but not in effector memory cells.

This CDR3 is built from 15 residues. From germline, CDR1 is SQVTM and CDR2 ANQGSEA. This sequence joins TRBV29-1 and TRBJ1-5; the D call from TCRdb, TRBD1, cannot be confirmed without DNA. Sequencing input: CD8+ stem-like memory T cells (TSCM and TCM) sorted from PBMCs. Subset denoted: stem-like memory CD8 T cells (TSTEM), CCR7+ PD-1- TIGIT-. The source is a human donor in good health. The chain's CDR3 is CSVEVGEGGNQPQHF.